This note documents a single TCR beta chain sequence. This clonotype was counted a few times. The antigen it recognizes is unknown. Base-call qualities are not available, and no considerably larger clone is one nucleotide away. The junction shows trimming of 4 bases on V and 1 base on J, plus 10 bases between the germline ends. From the cysteine through the phenylalanine, the CDR3 covers 14 amino acids. The entry retains the CDR3 DNA only, 42 bases that are in frame from base 1. Based on the germline V gene, the CDR1 and CDR2 sequences are MNHEY and SVGEGT. The treatment or condition label corresponds to: in vitro stimulation with specific CMV peptide epitopes to enrich CMV-specific T cells. The sample is drawn from a study of T cell repertoires in cytomegalovirus infection (dated by TCRdb to between 2018 and 2021). Regarding the research as a whole: Peptide stimulations targeted recently identified HLA-C-restricted CMV epitopes, whose presentation resists viral immunomodulation, together with well-studied HLA-B-restricted epitopes. Because public TCR beta signatures pointed to carriage of CMV infection together with the matching HLA type, the HLA type of each donor mattered for the analysis.

What the study reported, not specific to this receptor: The ex vivo response was dominated by HLA-C-restricted CMV-specific TCR beta clonotypes, which also provided the single most frequent clonotype in two of eight donors. Carriers of CMV infection plus the relevant HLA type were discriminated by the cumulative frequency of public TCR beta family members in the study cohort and in an independent roughly 370-donor cohort.

The instrument given in TCRdb is Illumina HiSeq 1500. The raw public data were reprocessed by TCRdb itself: fastp quality trimming at Q25, MiXCR clonotype calling, in-frame beta chains only. Each CDR3 protein appears once, grouped with its most common genes and DNA. The sample has fewer than 85,000 distinct CDR3 sequences on record, under 55% of them singletons. Approximately 93% of the sample rests with the top ten. This specimen consisted of CD8+ T cells from cultured PBMCs, obtained from culture after CMV antigen stimulation. The chain links TRBV6-2 or TRBV6-3 with TRBJ2-5; the D gene is possibly TRBD2, with 6 bases matching. This TCR was recovered from a human donor in good health (CMV status not recorded). Some clones in this sample may be carry-over from other donors' samples. The CDR3 region has the sequence CASSLTSSQETQYF. The sequenced DNA: TGTGCCAGCAGTTTGACTAGTTCCCAAGAGACCCAGTACTTC.